These T cell receptor beta chains were read from a single sample in a study of cytomegalovirus exposure and HLA in healthy donors. The assay was immunoSEQ multiplex PCR, and TCRdb's table has in-frame clones only and misses some. The sample holds 100,000 or so clones, 74% seen once. The specimen sequenced was PBMCs. The source is a human donor in good health. CDR3s include the opening cysteine and the closing phenylalanine or tryptophan. A D gene is named only where the DNA matches it firmly. The size field is filled for only some rows; it gives once, few, many or a size class.

D gene,V gene,J gene,clone size,CDR3 DNA,CDR3 protein
TRBD1,TRBV28,TRBJ2-7,.,TGTGCCAGCATCTCAGGGGGACAGGTGGGCTACGAGCAGTACTTC,CASISGGQVGYEQYF
.,TRBV7-6,TRBJ1-5,.,TGTGCCAGCAGCTTATCTCGGGATCAGCCCCAGCATTTT,CASSLSRDQPQHF
.,TRBV30,TRBJ2-7,.,TGTGCCTTGATTCGAACTCACGAGCAGTACTTC,CALIRTHEQYF
TRBD1,TRBV28,TRBJ2-5,.,TGTGCCAGCAGTTTACCTCCTCCGGCAGGGGGAGAGACCCAGTACTTC,CASSLPPPAGGETQYF
.,TRBV5-4,TRBJ2-2,.,TGTGCTGGGGCAGGGTGGGACACCGGGGAGCTGTTTTTT,CAGAGWDTGELFF
.,TRBV28,TRBJ1-2,.,TGTGCCAGCAGTTCCCCCCCGGGCGGGGGCAGAGGCTACACCTTC,CASSSPPGGGRGYTF
.,TRBV28,TRBJ2-1,.,TGTGCCAGCAGTTTATTGAGGGCGGAGTTCTTCTTC,CASSLLRAEFFF
TRBD1,TRBV14,TRBJ2-3,.,TGTGCCAGCAGCCAAGCCCGGGGACAGGGGTTGAGGACAGATACGCAGTATTTT,CASSQARGQGLRTDTQYF
TRBD1,TRBV2,TRBJ1-5,.,TGTGCCAGCAGTGAGGGGACAGGGGGTCTCCGCGGGAATCAGCCCCAGCATTTT,CASSEGTGGLRGNQPQHF
.,TRBV7-2,TRBJ1-1,.,TGTGCCAGCAGCCAACAGGGAGGGAGGAACACTGAAGCTTTCTTT,CASSQQGGRNTEAFF
.,TRBV4-1,TRBJ2-7,few,TGCGCCAGCAGCCAAGATTACGGCGCCAGGGCCTACGAGCAGTACTTC,CASSQDYGARAYEQYF
.,TRBV7-9,TRBJ2-2,.,TGTGCCAGCAGCTTATATGCGGGTCTCTTTAAGGAGCTGTTTTTT,CASSLYAGLFKELFF
.,TRBV20-1,TRBJ1-1,.,TGCAGTGGGGCGTACACTGAAGCTTTCTTT,CSGAYTEAFF
TRBD2,TRBV29-1,TRBJ2-2,.,TGCAGCGTTGCTACTAGCGGGAGGGTCGTCGGTAACACCGGGGAGCTGTTTTTT,CSVATSGRVVGNTGELFF
.,TRBV5-1,TRBJ2-7,.,TGCGCCAGCAGCTTGGTGTCAGGGATAGGGGGCTACGAGCAGTACTTC,CASSLVSGIGGYEQYF
TRBD2,TRBV5-6,TRBJ2-3,.,TGTGCCAGCAGCTTGCGCAGCGGGAGGGCAAATACGCAGTATTTT,CASSLRSGRANTQYF
TRBD2,TRBV9,TRBJ2-1,few,TGTGCCAGCAGCGAGCGGGGCTACAATGAGCAGTTCTTC,CASSERGYNEQFF
.,TRBV5-1,TRBJ2-7,.,TGCGCCAGCAGCTTGCGGGAAGGCTACGAGCAGTACTTC,CASSLREGYEQYF
TRBD1,TRBV28,TRBJ1-5,large,TGTGCCAGCAGTGTCCAGGGACAGGCGGACAATCAGCCCCAGCATTTT,CASSVQGQADNQPQHF
TRBD1,TRBV5-4,TRBJ2-2,.,TGTGCCAGCAGCCCTGGGACAGGGACGAACACCGGGGAGCTGTTTTTT,CASSPGTGTNTGELFF
TRBD2,TRBV5-1,TRBJ2-5,.,TGCGCCAGCAGCTTGGATGGTAGGAGCGGGAGTTTGGAGACCCAGTACTTC,CASSLDGRSGSLETQYF
TRBD1,TRBV27,TRBJ1-2,.,TGTGCCAGGGGTGGGGGGACAGGGTTGAACTATGGCTACACCTTC,CARGGGTGLNYGYTF
TRBD1,TRBV19,TRBJ2-3,.,TGTGCCACGACAATACACCGGACAGGGAGTAAAGATACGCAGTATTTT,CATTIHRTGSKDTQYF
.,TRBV30,TRBJ1-3,.,TGTGCCCGGACGGCGGGGCCGAGCTCTGGAAACACCATGTATTTT,CARTAGPSSGNTMYF
.,TRBV15,TRBJ2-5,once,TGTGCCACCAGCAATCGAGAGACCCAGTACTTC,CATSNRETQYF
.,TRBV7-9,TRBJ2-7,.,TGTGCCAGCAGCGAACCCGGGAGTCAATACGAGCAGTACTTC,CASSEPGSQYEQYF
TRBD2,TRBV27,TRBJ2-7,once,TGTGCCAGCAGTTTCTACTCTCCGCGGGGGGGGACGTTAGACTACGAGCAGTACTTC,CASSFYSPRGGTLDYEQYF
TRBD1,TRBV5-1,TRBJ2-2,.,TGCGCCAGCAGGAAGGGGGCTGAGGCCGGGGAGCTGTTTTTT,CASRKGAEAGELFF
.,TRBV4-2,TRBJ2-3,.,TGTGCCAGCAGCCAAGATCTCCTCGGTGGAGATACGCAGTATTTT,CASSQDLLGGDTQYF
.,TRBV6-6,TRBJ1-6,.,TGTGCCAGCAGTTACTCGAGGGAGCTAAATTCACCCCTCCACTTT,CASSYSRELNSPLHF
.,TRBV28,TRBJ1-5,.,TGTGCCAGCAGCAGACCCGGGAACCAGAATCAGCCCCAGCATTTT,CASSRPGNQNQPQHF
.,TRBV27,TRBJ1-6,.,TGTGCCAGCAGGCGGCAAACTAATAATTCACCCCTCCACTTT,CASRRQTNNSPLHF